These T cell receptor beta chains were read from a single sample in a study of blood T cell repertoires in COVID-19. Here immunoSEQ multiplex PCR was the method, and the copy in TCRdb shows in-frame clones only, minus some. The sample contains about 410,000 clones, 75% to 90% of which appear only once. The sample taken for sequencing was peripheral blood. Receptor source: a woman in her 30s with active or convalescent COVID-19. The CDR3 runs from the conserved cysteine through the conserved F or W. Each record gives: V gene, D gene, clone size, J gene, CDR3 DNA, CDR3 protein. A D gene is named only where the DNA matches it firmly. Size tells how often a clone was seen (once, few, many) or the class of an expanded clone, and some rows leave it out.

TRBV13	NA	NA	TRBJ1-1	TGTGCCAGCAGCCAGGACAAGAACACTGAAGCTTTCTTT	CASSQDKNTEAFF
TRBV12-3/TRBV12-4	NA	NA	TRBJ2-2	TGTGCCAGCAGTTTGCACAGCACCGGGGAGCTGTTTTTT	CASSLHSTGELFF
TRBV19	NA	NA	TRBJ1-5	TGTGCCAGTATTCTAACACCGGGACCCCAGCATTTT	CASILTPGPQHF
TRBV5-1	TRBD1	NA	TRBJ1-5	TGCGCCAGCAGCTTGGGGGACAGGGGAATAGGTAGCAATCAGCCCCAGCATTTT	CASSLGDRGIGSNQPQHF
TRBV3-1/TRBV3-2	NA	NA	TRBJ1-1	TGTGCCAGCAGCCAAGAATGGGCAGGGAACACTGAAGCTTTCTTT	CASSQEWAGNTEAFF
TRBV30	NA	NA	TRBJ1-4	TGTGCCTGGAGTGTCCAGGGGTGGAATGAAAAACTGTTTTTT	CAWSVQGWNEKLFF
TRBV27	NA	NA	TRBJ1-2	TGTGCCAGCAGCTCGTGGGCAGGGCCCTTCGGCTACACCTTC	CASSSWAGPFGYTF
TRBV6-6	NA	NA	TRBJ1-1	TGTGCCAGCAGGGGCGCGGGCCGGGGCACTGAAGCTTTCTTT	CASRGAGRGTEAFF
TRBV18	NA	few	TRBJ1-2	TGTGCCAGCTCAGCCCGCGGGGATGGCTACACCTTC	CASSARGDGYTF
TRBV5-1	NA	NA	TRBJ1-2	TGCGCCAGCAGCTCACAGGGTTGGGGCTACACCTTC	CASSSQGWGYTF
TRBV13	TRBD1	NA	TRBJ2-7	TGTGCCAGCAGCGCGGGACAGGGAGGTTACGAGCAGTACTTC	CASSAGQGGYEQYF
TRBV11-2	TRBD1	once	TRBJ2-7	TGTGCCAGCAGCCGGACAGGGGGACTTCTCAACGAGCAGTACTTC	CASSRTGGLLNEQYF
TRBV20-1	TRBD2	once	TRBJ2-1	TGCAGTGCTAGTGGACTAGCGGGATACAATGAGCAGTTCTTC	CSASGLAGYNEQFF
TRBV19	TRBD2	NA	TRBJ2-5	TGTGCCAGTACCCCAGCGGGGGGCCTCCAAGAGACCCAGTACTTC	CASTPAGGLQETQYF
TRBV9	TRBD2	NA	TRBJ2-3	TGTGCCAGCAGCGGGCTAGCGGGAGGCACAGATACGCAGTATTTT	CASSGLAGGTDTQYF
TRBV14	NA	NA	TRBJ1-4	TGTGCCAGCAGCCCCCGGCAGGGGAATGAAAAACTGTTTTTT	CASSPRQGNEKLFF
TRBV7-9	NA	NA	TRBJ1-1	TGTGCCAGCAGCTTATCCACGGACACTGAAGCTTTCTTT	CASSLSTDTEAFF